This passage covers 15 T cell receptor beta chains from one sample sequenced in a study of beta chain features in type 1 diabetes. Expressed TCRB transcripts were sequenced after all isolated RNA was converted to cDNA. The data were produced by immunoSEQ multiplex PCR, yet TCRdb's version contains in-frame clones alone and is incomplete. This sample has some 180,000 clones, with approximately 13% found just once. Sequencing was done on a sample of central memory CD4+ T cells from blood. The receptors here all came from a woman aged 18-29 years in good health.

There are a few counts of this clone. The same CDR3 can be traced to other DNA sequences in this sample. CDR3 DNA sequence: TGTGCCTGGAGTCCTCGGGGGGATCAGCCCCAGCATTTT. This gives the protein CAWSPRGDQPQHF. The chain uses TRBV30 and TRBJ1-5, with D maybe TRBD1 (5 bases). The CDR3 totals 13 residues. Germline CDR1 GTSNPN, CDR2 SVGIG (reference sequence). The V and J ends lost 2 bases and 5 bases respectively, with 10 bases between them.

About this clone itself: Other DNA sequences in this sample translate to the same CDR3. The chain is built from TRBV6-6 and TRBJ2-7, with TRBD1 identical over 7 bases. The CDR3 runs to 13 residues. Germline loops: CDR1 MNHNY, CDR2 SVGAGI (reference sequence). V shed 4 bases, J shed 1 base, and the junction held 1 base outside the gene matches. The CDR3 coding sequence is TGTGCCAGCAGTTTGACAGGGTCCTACGAGCAGTACTTC. It specifies CASSLTGSYEQYF.

There are a few counts of this clone. The V and J genes are TRBV6-5 and TRBJ2-2; TRBD1 might be the D (5 bases). The CDR3 runs to 15 residues. V was pared by 2 bases and J by 2 bases, with 9 bases between. In germline, CDR1 is MNHEY, CDR2 SVGAGI. This chain's CDR3 is CASSYGRANTGELFF. CDR3 in DNA: TGTGCCAGCAGTTACGGCAGGGCCAACACCGGGGAGCTGTTTTTT.

This clone has more than one count but fewer than ten. The chain recombines TRBV6-5 with TRBJ2-7; TRBD2 matches 13 bases. V shed 0 bases and J 5 bases; nucleotides not matched to a gene: 4. This CDR3 comprises 16 residues. Germline CDR1 and CDR2: MNHEY and SVGAGI. The DNA of the CDR3 is TGTGCCAGCAGTTACTCACTAGCGGGAGGGACAGACGAGCAGTACTTC. As protein: CASSYSLAGGTDEQYF.

The V call is TRBV5-1, the J call TRBJ2-1, with D unresolved. V dropped 2 bases and J dropped 6 bases, with 12 bases sitting between them. From germline, CDR1 is SGHRS and CDR2 YFSETQ. CDR3 length: 14 amino acids. CDR3 coding DNA: TGCGCCAGCAGCTTTACCCGAGGATCCAATGAGCAGTTCTTC. Protein sequence: CASSFTRGSNEQFF.

The CDR3, as DNA: TGCGCCAGCAGCCAAGATCATGCGGGCTCCCTGGGCTACACCTTC. Translation: CASSQDHAGSLGYTF. J is TRBJ1-2 and V is TRBV4-3; D remains unclear. Germline V gene lookup returns CDR1 LGHNA and CDR2 YSLEER. The ends were cut back, 0 bases at V and 8 bases at J, with 16 bases in the middle. CDR3 length: 15 residues.

The CDR3 here is CSVEENWEQGASYEQYF. The CDR3 nucleotides read TGCAGCGTTGAAGAGAACTGGGAACAGGGGGCGAGTTATGAGCAGTACTTC. The rearrangement joins TRBV29-1 to TRBJ2-7; TRBD1 matches 9 bases. Germline CDR1 is SQVTM and CDR2 is ANQGSEA. The CDR3 consists of 17 residues. J lost 7 bases, V lost 0 bases, and 16 bases had no gene match.

The chain recombines TRBV28 with TRBJ2-6, with 7 bases matching TRBD1. Germline CDR1 MDHEN, CDR2 SYDVKM. The CDR3 is 18 residues long. The junction had 12 bases not matched to a gene; V was cut back by 7 bases and J by 0 bases. CDR3 loop: CASTEAGTVSSGANVLTF. DNA of the CDR3: TGTGCCAGCACCGAAGCCGGGACAGTGAGCTCTGGGGCCAACGTCCTGACTTTC.

This chain uses TRBV28 with TRBJ2-4; D perhaps matches TRBD2 (6 bases). V lost 6 bases and J 2 bases, leaving 8 bases between the germline ends. CDR3 length: 13 amino acids. Germline CDR1 and CDR2: MDHEN and SYDVKM. CDR3: CASRGGPKNIQYF. The CDR3 nucleotides are TGTGCCAGCAGGGGGGGTCCCAAAAACATTCAGTACTTC.

The table lists this clone with a few counts. The CDR3 is CASRRTGNTEAFF. The CDR3 coding sequence is TGTGCCAGCAGAAGGACAGGCAACACTGAAGCTTTCTTT. V usage is TRBV21-1 and J usage is TRBJ1-1; whether TRBD1, the table's D call, matches the DNA was not checked. TRBV21-1 is assigned pseudogene status. The CDR3 covers 13 residues.

This clone was detected a few times. The chain combines TRBV5-4 with TRBJ2-1; 14 bases align to TRBD2. Germline V gene data show CDR1 as SGHNT and CDR2 as YYREEE (reference sequence). The junction had 6 bases not matched to a gene; V was cut back by 4 bases and J by 0 bases. CDR3 size: 18 residues. This chain's CDR3 is CASSPGTSGSSSYNEQFF. CDR3 bases: TGTGCCAGCAGCCCCGGGACTAGCGGGAGTAGCTCCTACAATGAGCAGTTCTTC.

The chain combines TRBV28 with TRBJ2-5, with 7 nucleotides matching TRBD1. From germline, CDR1 is MDHEN and CDR2 SYDVKM. There are 12 residues in the CDR3. The trim removed 10 bases at V and 5 bases at J, leaving 7 bases unmatched. CDR3 DNA: TGTGCCACCAGGGCGGACAGGGAGACCCAGTACTTC. Encoded protein: CATRADRETQYF.

This clone was counted between two and nine times. The chain carries TRBV30 and TRBJ2-7; D not certain. The V gene lost 4 bases and the J gene lost 2 bases, with 6 bases spanning the gap. The germline gives CDR1 GTSNPN, CDR2 SVGIG (reference sequence). The CDR3 spans 11 residues. CDR3 DNA: TGTGCCTGGAAACGGGCCTACGAGCAGTACTTC. This sequence encodes CAWKRAYEQYF.

This clone was seen just once. The CDR3 protein is CASSPASLDRGYGYTF. The CDR3 nucleotides are TGTGCCAGCAGCCCCGCCTCCTTAGACAGGGGCTATGGCTACACCTTC. The V call is TRBV5-5, the J call TRBJ1-2, with 8 bases fitting TRBD1. In germline, CDR1 is SGHKS, CDR2 YYEKEE (reference sequence). Trimming removed 4 bases from V and 4 bases from J; junction bases left unmatched: 12. The CDR3 covers 16 residues.

This chain connects TRBV27 to TRBJ2-2; D is perhaps TRBD1 (7 bases). The V gene's germline CDR1 is MNHEY and CDR2 SMNVEV (reference sequence). Trimming cost V 2 bases and J 5 bases, with 15 bases left between them. The CDR3 sequence is 16 residues long. The CDR3 loop reads CASSLIGRGVTGELFF. Written as DNA, the CDR3 is TGTGCCAGCAGTTTAATAGGCAGGGGGGTAACCGGGGAGCTGTTTTTT.